This TCR beta chain stems from a study of Graves' ophthalmopathy and Graves' hyperthyroidism. General study results and limits: Blood also harbored most expanded thyroid clonotypes above 0.001 frequency. Ophthalmopathy progression predictions by the model showed about 75% specificity and approximately 69% sensitivity.

V lost 6 bases, J lost 4 bases, and 12 bases lay in between. CDR1 MGHDK and CDR2 SYGVNS come from the germline V gene. The CDR3 is made up of 14 amino acids. Certain patients were not enrolled. These were patients with other autoimmune diseases, uncontrolled infections, pregnancy or lactation. Clinical symptoms, serum thyroxine, TRAb, thyroid ultrasound and orbital computed tomography determined diagnosis. RNA transcripts were the source from which TCR beta CDR3 regions were amplified. Second-round multiplex PCR came after first-round RT-PCR with HTBI primers. A single record per CDR3 protein comes from TCRdb applying MiXCR to the multiplex PCR reads. The table lists about 700,000 distinct CDR3 sequences, roughly 41% of them singletons. As for this clonotype: Its specificity is unknown.

The TCR originated in an adult man with Graves' ophthalmopathy. The V gene is TRBV25-1, the J gene TRBJ2-2; D assignment may be TRBD1 or TRBD2 (5 bases each). Material: peripheral blood. CDR3 nucleotide sequence: TGTGCCAGCAGCGAGGGTGGGGCCACCGGGGAGCTGTTTTTT. Encoded protein: CASSEGGATGELFF.